Here is one T cell receptor (beta chain) with its context. In the study's own analysis: Reference gene primer amplification gave nucleated cell count estimates. Produced via immunoSEQ multiplex PCR; TCRdb's table is partial and in-frame only. V, J and clone size were drawn from that table, and D and trimming were deduced from the DNA. The sample contains 290,000 or so clones, roughly nine tenths of which appear only once. This CDR3 spans 15 amino acids. Trimming cost V 4 bases and J 2 bases; bases outside gene matches: 4. Germline CDR1 and CDR2: SGHTA and FQGTGA. Clinical history reported by participants formed the basis on which cohorts were assigned. Recovered Cohort 3 donors showed two negative PCRs, clearance, or symptom resolution. These data originate in a study of blood T cell repertoires in COVID-19. Overall study: Acute-phase and convalescent COVID-19 samples originated in the United States, Italy and Spain.

Sequenced: PBMCs or T cells enriched from blood (not recorded which). The sequence was obtained from a woman under 30 who had recovered from COVID-19. The chain has TRBV7-3 and TRBJ2-1; TRBD2 matches at 8 bases. The CDR3 region has the DNA TGTGCCAGCAGCTCGGGACTAGATCCCTACAATGAGCAGTTCTTC. Translated, it gives CASSSGLDPYNEQFF.